This T cell receptor (beta chain) was recovered during a study of breast tumors, draining lymph nodes, adjacent tissues. General observations from the study: Most tumor T cells seemingly derive from lymph node, then expand in tumor. Tumor and nontumor repertoires were significantly more similar in luminal-like than in basal-like breast cancer.

Regarding this clonotype: What it binds is not known. A much bigger clone sits one base away, suggesting this may be a read error.

With 6 bases removed from V and 9 bases from J, the gap between germline ends came to 14 bases. The CDR3 extends over 12 amino acids. TCRdb recomputed calls from the multiplex PCR reads with MiXCR, one row per CDR3 protein. The profile covers tens of thousands of distinct CDR3 sequences, with approximately 19% appearing a single time and 2% to 3% taken by the ten largest. Axillary draining lymph nodes of breast cancer patients supplied the node samples. Specimen: axillary lymph node tissue. The clonotype was recovered from a female donor with breast cancer. Some clones in this sample may be carry-over from other donors' samples. The rearrangement joins TRBV12-3 or TRBV12-4 to TRBJ2-5, with D perhaps given as TRBD1 or TRBD2 (5 bases each). The CDR3 nucleotides are TGTGCCAGCAGGGGGGTAGGTGAGGCCCAGTACTTC. This sequence encodes CASRGVGEAQYF.